This TCR beta chain stems from a study of T cells in Graves' hyperthyroidism and ophthalmopathy. There were TCR beta CDR3 regions amplified from RNA transcripts. Researchers ran a first-round RT-PCR on the TCR CDR3 using the HTBI primer set. TCRdb analysed the multiplex PCR reads with MiXCR anew, one entry per CDR3 protein. The sample has hundreds of thousands of distinct CDR3 sequences; roughly 15% are singletons. Inclusion characteristics of ophthalmopathy patients comprised a Clinical Activity Score of at least 3, a NOSPECS grade of at least 4, and duration under 3 months. Patients showing uncontrolled infection, other autoimmune disease, pregnancy or lactation were ineligible. Points on this clonotype: Its antigen remains unknown. A much bigger clone sits one base away, suggesting this may be a read error.

Study-wide findings and caveats: The majority of expanded thyroid clonotypes above 0.001 also appeared in blood. Progression to ophthalmopathy was predicted a median of roughly 6.5 months early.

Germline CDR1 is SNHLY and CDR2 is FYNNEI. This CDR3 spans 10 amino acids. The chain carries TRBV2 and TRBJ1-1; D is unclear. The specimen was blood. This TCR derives from a middle-aged woman with Graves' ophthalmopathy. The CDR3: CAGSNTGAFF. The CDR3 DNA reads as TGTGCCGGCAGTAACACGGGGGCTTTCTTT. The whole variable domain, filled in from reference TRBV2 and TRBJ1-1, reads EPEVTQTPSHQVTQMGQEVILRCVPISNHLYFYWYRQILGQKVEFLVSFYNNEISEKSEIFDDQFSVERPDGSNFTLKIRSTKLEDSAMYFCAGSNTGAFFGQGTRLTVV.